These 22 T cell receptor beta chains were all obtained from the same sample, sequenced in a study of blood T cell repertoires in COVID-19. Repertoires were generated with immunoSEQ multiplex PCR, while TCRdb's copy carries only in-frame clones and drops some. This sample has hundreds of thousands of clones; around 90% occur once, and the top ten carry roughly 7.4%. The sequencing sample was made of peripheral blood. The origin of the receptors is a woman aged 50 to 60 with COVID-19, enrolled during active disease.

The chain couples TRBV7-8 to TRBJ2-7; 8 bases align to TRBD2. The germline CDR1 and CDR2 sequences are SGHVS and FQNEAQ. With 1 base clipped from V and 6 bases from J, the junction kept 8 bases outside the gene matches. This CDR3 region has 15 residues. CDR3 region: CASSLDRGGIGEQYF. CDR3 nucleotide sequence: TGTGCCAGCAGCTTAGACCGGGGGGGCATTGGCGAGCAGTACTTC.

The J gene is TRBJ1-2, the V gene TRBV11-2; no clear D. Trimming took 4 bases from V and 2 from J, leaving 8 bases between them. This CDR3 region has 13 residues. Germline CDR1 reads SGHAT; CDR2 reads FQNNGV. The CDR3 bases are TGTGCCAGCAGCTACCTTGGCAACTATGGCTACACCTTC. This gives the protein CASSYLGNYGYTF.

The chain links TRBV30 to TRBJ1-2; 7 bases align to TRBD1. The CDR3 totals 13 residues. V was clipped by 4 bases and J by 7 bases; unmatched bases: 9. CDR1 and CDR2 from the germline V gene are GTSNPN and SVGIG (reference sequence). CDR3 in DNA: TGTGCCTGGACAACCTTGACAGGGAGTGGCTACACCTTC. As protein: CAWTTLTGSGYTF.

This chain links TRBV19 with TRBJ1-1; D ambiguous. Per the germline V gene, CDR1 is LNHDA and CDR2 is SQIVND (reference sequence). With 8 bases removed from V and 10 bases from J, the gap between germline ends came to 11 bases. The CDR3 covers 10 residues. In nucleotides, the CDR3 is TGTGCCAGTGGAGAGGGTGGAGCTTTCTTT. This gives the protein CASGEGGAFF.

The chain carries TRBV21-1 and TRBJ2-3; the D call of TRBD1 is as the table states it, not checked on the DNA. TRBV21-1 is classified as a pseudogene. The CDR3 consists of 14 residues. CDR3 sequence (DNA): TGTGCCAGCACGACAGGGAGCTACACAGATACGCAGTATTTT. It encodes CASTTGSYTDTQYF.

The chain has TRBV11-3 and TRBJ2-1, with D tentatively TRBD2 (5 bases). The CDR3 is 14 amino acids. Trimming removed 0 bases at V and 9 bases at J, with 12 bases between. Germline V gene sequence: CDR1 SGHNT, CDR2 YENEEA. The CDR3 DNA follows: TGTGCCAGCAGCTTAGACGGCTACCGGGGTGAGCAGTTCTTC. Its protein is CASSLDGYRGEQFF.

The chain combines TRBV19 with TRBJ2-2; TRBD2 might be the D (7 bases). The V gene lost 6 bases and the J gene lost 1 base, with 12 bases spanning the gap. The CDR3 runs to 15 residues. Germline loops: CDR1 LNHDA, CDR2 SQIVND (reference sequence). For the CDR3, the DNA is TGTGCCAGTAGAGGGGGGGAGCTGAACACCGGGGAGCTGTTTTTT. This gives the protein CASRGGELNTGELFF. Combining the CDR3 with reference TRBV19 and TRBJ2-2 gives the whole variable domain DGGITQSPKYLFRKEGQNVTLSCEQNLNHDAMYWYRQDPGQGLRLIYYSQIVNDFQKGDIAEGYSVSREKKESFPLTVTSAQKNPTAFYLCASRGGELNTGELFFGEGSRLTVL.

Here the CDR3 DNA reads TGTGCCAGCAGTCCTTATCCAGGGAATCAGCCCCAGCATTTT. Residues: CASSPYPGNQPQHF. The V and J genes are TRBV6-5 and TRBJ1-5, with D possibly being TRBD1 (5 bases). The CDR3 has 14 residues. Germline V gene lookup returns CDR1 MNHEY and CDR2 SVGAGI. Trimming left V 5 bases short and J 4 bases short, with 12 bases between.

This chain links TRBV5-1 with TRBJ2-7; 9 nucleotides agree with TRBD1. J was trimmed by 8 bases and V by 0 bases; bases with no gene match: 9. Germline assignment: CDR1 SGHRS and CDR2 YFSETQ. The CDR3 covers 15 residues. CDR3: CASSLAGTGKGKQYF. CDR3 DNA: TGCGCCAGCAGCTTGGCCGGGACAGGGAAGGGAAAGCAGTACTTC.

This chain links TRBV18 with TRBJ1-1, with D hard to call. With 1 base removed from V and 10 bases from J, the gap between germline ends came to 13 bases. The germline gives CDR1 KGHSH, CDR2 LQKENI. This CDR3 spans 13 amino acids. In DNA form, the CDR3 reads TGTGCCAGCTCACCACGTGAGGGCGAGGGAGCTTTCTTT. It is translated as CASSPREGEGAFF.

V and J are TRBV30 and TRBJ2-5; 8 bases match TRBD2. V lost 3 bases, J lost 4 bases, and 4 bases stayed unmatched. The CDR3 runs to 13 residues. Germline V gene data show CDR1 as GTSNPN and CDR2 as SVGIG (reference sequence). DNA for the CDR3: TGTGCCTGGAGCGGGGGGGCGGTAGAGACCCAGTACTTC. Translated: CAWSGGAVETQYF.

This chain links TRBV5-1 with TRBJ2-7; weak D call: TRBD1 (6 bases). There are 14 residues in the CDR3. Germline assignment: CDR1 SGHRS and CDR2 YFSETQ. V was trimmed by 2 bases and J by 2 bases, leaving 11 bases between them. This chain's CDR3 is CASSFTDRPYEQYF. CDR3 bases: TGCGCCAGCAGCTTTACGGACAGACCCTACGAGCAGTACTTC.

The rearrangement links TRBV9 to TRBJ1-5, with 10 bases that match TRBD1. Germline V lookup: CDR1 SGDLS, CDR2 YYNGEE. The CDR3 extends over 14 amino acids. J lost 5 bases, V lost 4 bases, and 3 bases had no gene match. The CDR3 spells CASSFGQGDQPQHF. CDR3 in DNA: TGTGCCAGCAGCTTTGGACAGGGGGATCAGCCCCAGCATTTT. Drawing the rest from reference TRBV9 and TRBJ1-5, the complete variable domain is DSGVTQTPKHLITATGQRVTLRCSPRSGDLSVYWYQQSLDQGLQFLIQYYNGEERAKGNILERFSAQQFPDLHSELNLSSLELGDSALYFCASSFGQGDQPQHFGDGTRLSIL.

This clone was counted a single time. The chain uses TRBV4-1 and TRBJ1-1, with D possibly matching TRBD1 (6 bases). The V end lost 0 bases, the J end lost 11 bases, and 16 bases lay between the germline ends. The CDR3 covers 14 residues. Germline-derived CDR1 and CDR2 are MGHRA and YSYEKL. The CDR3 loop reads CASSQDWQGRSAFF. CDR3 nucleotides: TGCGCCAGCAGCCAAGACTGGCAGGGGCGGTCGGCTTTCTTT.

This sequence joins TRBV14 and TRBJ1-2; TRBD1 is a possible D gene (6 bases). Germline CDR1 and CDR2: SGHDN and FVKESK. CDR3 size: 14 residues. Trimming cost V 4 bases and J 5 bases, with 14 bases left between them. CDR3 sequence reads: CASSRGQQTYGYTF. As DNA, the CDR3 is TGTGCCAGCAGCCGAGGACAGCAAACTTATGGCTACACCTTC.

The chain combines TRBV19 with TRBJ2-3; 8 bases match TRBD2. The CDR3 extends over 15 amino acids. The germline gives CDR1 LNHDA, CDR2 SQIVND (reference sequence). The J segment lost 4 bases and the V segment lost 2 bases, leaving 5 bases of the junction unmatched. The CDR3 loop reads CASSIQAGVADTQYF. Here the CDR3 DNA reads TGTGCCAGTAGTATACAAGCGGGGGTGGCAGATACGCAGTATTTT.

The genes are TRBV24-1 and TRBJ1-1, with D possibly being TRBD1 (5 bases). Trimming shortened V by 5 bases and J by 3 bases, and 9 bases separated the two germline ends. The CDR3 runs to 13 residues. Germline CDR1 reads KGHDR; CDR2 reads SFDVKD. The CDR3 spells CATSGGADTEAFF. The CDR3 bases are TGTGCCACCAGTGGGGGCGCAGACACTGAAGCTTTCTTT.

The CDR3 protein is CASSPLPVRGARIRYGYTF. The DNA for the CDR3 is TGCGCCAGCAGCCCCCTCCCAGTAAGGGGCGCCAGGATACGCTATGGCTACACCTTC. The gene calls are TRBV5-1 and TRBJ1-2; D possibly corresponds to TRBD1 (5 bases). This CDR3 spans 19 amino acids. Trimming cost V 4 bases and J 4 bases, with 29 bases left between them. The V gene's germline CDR1 is SGHRS and CDR2 YFSETQ.

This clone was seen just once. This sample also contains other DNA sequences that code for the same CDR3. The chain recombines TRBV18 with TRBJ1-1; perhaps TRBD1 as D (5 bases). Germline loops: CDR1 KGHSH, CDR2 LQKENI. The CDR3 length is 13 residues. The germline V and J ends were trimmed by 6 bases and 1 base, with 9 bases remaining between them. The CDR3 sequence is CASSQTGNTEAFF. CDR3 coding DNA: TGTGCCAGCTCCCAAACAGGGAACACTGAAGCTTTCTTT.

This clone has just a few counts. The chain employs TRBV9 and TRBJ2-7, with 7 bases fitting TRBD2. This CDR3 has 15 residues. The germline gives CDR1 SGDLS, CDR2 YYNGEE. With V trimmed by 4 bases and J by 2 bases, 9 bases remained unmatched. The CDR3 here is CASSPGGGNPYEQYF. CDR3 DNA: TGTGCCAGCAGCCCCGGGGGAGGGAACCCCTACGAGCAGTACTTC.

The CDR3 sequence: CASSLGGAGKTQYF. The CDR3 DNA follows: TGTGCCAGCAGCTTAGGTGGTGCGGGAAAGACCCAGTACTTC. The rearrangement joins TRBV11-3 to TRBJ2-5; D is possibly TRBD2 (6 bases). Trimming took off 1 base at V and 6 bases at J, with 12 bases between the two ends. CDR1 is SGHNT, CDR2 YENEEA, per germline. The CDR3 loop spans 14 amino acids.

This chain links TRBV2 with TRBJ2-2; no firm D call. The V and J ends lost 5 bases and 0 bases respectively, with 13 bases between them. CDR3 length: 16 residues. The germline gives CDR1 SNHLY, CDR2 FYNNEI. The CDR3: CASSFRSDTNTGELFF. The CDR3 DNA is TGTGCCAGCAGTTTTCGGTCAGACACGAACACCGGGGAGCTGTTTTTT.